The 20 T cell receptor beta chains below come from one sample, sequenced in a study of blood T cells in healthy people across ages. A sample-barcoded 5' primer and a J-beta primer mix were used in a second PCR of roughly 7 to 11 cycles. TCRdb reprocessed the 5' RACE reads via MiXCR and lists one record per CDR3 protein. The data hold some 1.4 million distinct CDR3 sequences, with approximately 42% observed a single time. Sequencing input: blood. The receptors stem from a woman aged 18-29 years in good health.

This CDR3 is CASSQELAGLPSTDTQYF. The DNA for the CDR3 is TGTGCCAGCAGCCAAGAGCTAGCGGGACTGCCTAGCACAGATACGCAGTATTTT. The chain combines TRBV4-2 with TRBJ2-3; 9 bases map to TRBD2. The CDR3 runs to 18 residues. V gave up 0 bases and J gave up 0 bases; unmatched junction bases: 7. CDR1 and CDR2 from the germline V gene are LGHNA and YNFKEQ.

In DNA form, the CDR3 reads TGTGCCAGCAGCCAAGATCGGGCGTTGGGCTACACCTTC. As protein: CASSQDRALGYTF. V gene TRBV3-1 combines with J gene TRBJ1-2; D is undetermined. The germline V and J ends were trimmed by 0 bases and 8 bases, with 10 bases remaining between them. The CDR3 totals 13 residues. The germline CDR1 and CDR2 sequences are LGHDT and YNNKEL (reference sequence).

V and J are TRBV25-1 and TRBJ2-6; D might be TRBD1 or TRBD2, each matching 6 bases. Germline loops: CDR1 MGHDK, CDR2 SYGVNS. The CDR3 extends over 17 amino acids. V lost 1 base to trimming and J lost 0 bases, with 10 bases between them. The CDR3 DNA reads as TGTGCCAGCAGTGAATCGGGGGCCTCCTCTGGGGCCAACGTCCTGACTTTC. It translates to CASSESGASSGANVLTF.

The chain has TRBV9 and TRBJ2-7; tentatively, D is TRBD2 (5 bases). The J call may be in error: the DNA end matches TRBJ2-5 better. Germline V gives CDR1 SGDLS, CDR2 YYNGEE. The CDR3 length is 14 residues. CDR3 nucleotides: TGTGCCAGCAGCGTAGGTGCTCGAGGGGAGACCCAGTACTTC. Its protein is CASSVGARGETQYF.

V and J are TRBV11-1 and TRBJ2-2; a weak D match, TRBD2 (6 bases). V was shortened by 9 bases and J by 1 base, with 21 bases between the two germline ends. There are 17 residues in the CDR3. The germline CDR1 and CDR2 sequences are SGHAT and FQDESV (reference sequence). The DNA for the CDR3 is TGTGCCAGGGTTGGTACTGGAGGGAAATTGAACACCGGGGAGCTGTTTTTT. This translates into CARVGTGGKLNTGELFF.

The chain is built from TRBV7-8 and TRBJ1-2; 9 bases map to TRBD1. The CDR3 length is 15 residues. V dropped 5 bases and J dropped 6; count of bases not matched to a gene: 10. Germline V gene lookup returns CDR1 SGHVS and CDR2 FQNEAQ. CDR3 sequence (DNA): TGTGCCAGCAGCAGTAGACCGAGGACAGGGGATGGCTACACCTTC. This encodes CASSSRPRTGDGYTF.

The V and J genes are TRBV7-9 and TRBJ2-7; possible D gene TRBD2, 6 bases. The CDR3 is 15 amino acids. V gave up 7 bases and J gave up 7 bases, with 23 bases separating them. CDR1 and CDR2 (germline): SEHNR, FQNEAQ (reference sequence). Here the CDR3 reads CASTSPREGGNEQYF. CDR3 DNA sequence: TGTGCCAGCACCTCCCCCCGGGAAGGAGGGAATGAGCAGTACTTC.

The chain couples TRBV29-1 to TRBJ1-2; maybe TRBD1 (5 bases). V lost 3 bases and J lost 4, with 12 bases in between. CDR1 and CDR2 from the germline V gene are SQVTM and ANQGSEA. The CDR3 runs to 13 residues. The chain's CDR3 is CSVDPDSSYGYTF. The CDR3 DNA reads as TGCAGCGTTGATCCCGACAGCAGCTATGGCTACACCTTC.

This chain uses TRBV20-1 with TRBJ2-7, with D tentatively TRBD2 (6 bases). Germline CDR1 and CDR2: DFQATT and SNEGSKA (reference sequence). Trimming cost V 6 bases and J 0 bases, with 18 bases left between them. There are 15 residues in the CDR3. This CDR3 is CSAHPGTANSYEQYF. The CDR3 DNA reads as TGCAGTGCCCACCCCGGGACTGCCAACTCCTACGAGCAGTACTTC.

This chain joins TRBV7-9 and TRBJ2-7; 8 nucleotides align to TRBD2. The trim removed 4 bases at V and 3 bases at J, leaving 5 bases unmatched. Per germline, CDR1 SEHNR and CDR2 FQNEAQ (reference sequence). The CDR3 is made up of 14 amino acids. DNA of the CDR3: TGTGCCAGCAGCTCGAGCGGGAGTGTCTACGAGCAGTACTTC. Its protein is CASSSSGSVYEQYF.

This clonotype was counted a few times. The rearrangement links TRBV7-3 to TRBJ2-5, with TRBD2 identical over 11 bases. The CDR3 is 18 residues long. J was trimmed by 0 bases and V by 2 bases; bases with no gene match: 8. In germline, CDR1 is SGHTA, CDR2 FQGTGA. CDR3 in DNA: TGTGCCAGCAGCTTATATACTAGCGGGGGCCTGTACCAAGAGACCCAGTACTTC. Translation gives CASSLYTSGGLYQETQYF.

The chain combines TRBV7-2 with TRBJ1-5; 7 positions match TRBD1. The CDR3 extends over 15 amino acids. The germline CDR1 and CDR2 sequences are SGHTA and FQGNSA. Germline trimming cut 1 base from V and 6 bases from J; bases unmatched to any gene: 6. The CDR3 sequence: CASSLGTGASQPQHF. CDR3 DNA sequence: TGTGCCAGCAGCTTAGGTACAGGGGCTAGTCAGCCCCAGCATTTT.

This clonotype appeared a single time. J is TRBJ2-3 and V is TRBV10-2, with D unclear. CDR1 and CDR2 from the germline V gene are WSHSY and SAAADI. The V end lost 11 bases, the J end lost 0 bases, and 12 bases lay between the germline ends. The CDR3 length is 13 residues. This chain's CDR3 is CAVRLSSTDTQYF. DNA for the CDR3: TGCGCCGTCAGACTCAGCAGCACAGATACGCAGTATTTT.

This chain uses TRBV20-1 with TRBJ1-5; 12 bases line up with TRBD1. Germline CDR1 is DFQATT and CDR2 is SNEGSKA (reference sequence). The CDR3 is 14 amino acids. V lost 8 bases, J lost 3 bases, and 5 bases stayed unmatched. In DNA, the CDR3 is TGCAGTACCAAGGGACAGGGGGCCAATCAGCCCCAGCATTTT. It translates to CSTKGQGANQPQHF.

This chain links TRBV5-1 with TRBJ2-3; D is possibly TRBD1 (5 bases). Per germline, CDR1 SGHRS and CDR2 YFSETQ. Trimming stripped 4 bases from V and 2 bases from J, with 20 bases between. The CDR3 covers 17 residues. CDR3 DNA: TGCGCCAGCAGCCCCTTCGGCAGGGCAGAAGTCACAGATACGCAGTATTTT. Its protein is CASSPFGRAEVTDTQYF.

This clonotype was seen a handful of times. This sequence joins TRBV7-2 and TRBJ2-1, with D perhaps TRBD2 (6 bases). The CDR3 contains 15 residues. Germline V lookup: CDR1 SGHTA, CDR2 FQGNSA. Trimming pared 2 bases from V and 4 bases from J, leaving 12 bases between. This CDR3 is CASSLSGTVYNEQFF. The CDR3 region has the DNA TGTGCCAGCAGCTTATCTGGGACTGTGTACAATGAGCAGTTCTTC.

A few counts support this clonotype. The V and J genes are TRBV7-8 and TRBJ2-6; possibly TRBD1 for D (6 bases). Trimming took 5 bases from V and 2 from J, leaving 22 bases between them. There are 19 residues in the CDR3. Germline V gene lookup returns CDR1 SGHVS and CDR2 FQNEAQ. The CDR3 is CASSTPSTGNRAGANVLTF. The CDR3 DNA follows: TGTGCCAGCAGCACACCCAGTACAGGGAATCGGGCTGGGGCCAACGTCCTGACTTTC.

The chain carries TRBV10-3 and TRBJ1-5; no definite D call. Trimming stripped 0 bases from V and 4 bases from J, with 7 bases between. This CDR3 comprises 14 residues. Germline CDR1 reads ENHRY; CDR2 reads SYGVKD. The CDR3 DNA is TGTGCCATCAGTGAGTCGGATCGAAATCAGCCCCAGCATTTT. This translates into CAISESDRNQPQHF.

The sample holds one count of this clonotype. The V gene is TRBV12-3 or TRBV12-4, the J gene TRBJ2-7; 11 bases are shared with TRBD1. V lost 3 bases, J lost 4 bases, and 8 bases stayed unmatched. The CDR3 extends over 16 amino acids. The CDR3: CASSFSGTGGPYEQYF. The DNA for the CDR3 is TGTGCCAGCAGTTTTTCCGGGACAGGGGGGCCGTACGAGCAGTACTTC.

In regard to this clonotype: Being one base from a much bigger clone, this may be a read error. The chain joins TRBV4-2 to TRBJ2-1, with D maybe TRBD2 (5 bases). The closer fit of TRBJ2-7 to the DNA end suggests the J call may be wrong. Germline assignment: CDR1 LGHNA and CDR2 YNFKEQ. The CDR3 totals 15 residues. The CDR3 DNA sequence: TGTGCCAGCAGCCGGACTGGCAACTCCTACAATGAGCAGTACTTC. It is translated as CASSRTGNSYNEQYF.